This T cell receptor (beta chain) was sequenced during a study of shared clonotypes between healthy human individuals. Measured with immunoSEQ multiplex PCR; TCRdb has only the in-frame clones, and not every one. Counted here are around 300,000 clones, around 86% occurring once; the ten biggest clones make up roughly 15%. Trimming took off 5 bases at V and 5 bases at J, with 19 bases between the two ends. Germline V gene sequence: CDR1 SGHTA, CDR2 FQGNSA. The length of the CDR3 is 17 residues. The receptor comes from a man between 18 and 29 years old in good health. The chain recombines TRBV7-2 with TRBJ2-6; D is ambiguous. The sample taken for sequencing was memory CD8+ T cells sorted from blood. As for subset: CD45RO+ cells pooled with CCR7-negative TemRA cells. CDR3 nucleotides: TGTGCCAGCAGCCATAAGGCACGACAAAGTCGGGCCAACGTCCTGACTTTC. Translating it yields CASSHKARQSRANVLTF.